This TCR beta chain emerged from a study of beta chain features in type 1 diabetes. cDNA synthesis used the whole RNA isolate, giving expressed TCRB sequences. Produced via immunoSEQ multiplex PCR; TCRdb's table is partial and in-frame only. The top ten hold more than 0.015% of the sample, which has hundreds of thousands of clones, around 9.9% seen once. Findings and limits, study-wide: Moderately but significantly shorter TCRB CDR3s were found in Type 1 diabetes patients in all four CD4+ subsets. Reduced insertions and increased deletions marked VDJ junctions in type 1 diabetes patients. Compared with healthy donors, patients appeared to share more similar naive, central memory and regulatory TCRB repertoires. For TCRB rearrangement, an influence of HLA type remained unresolved here.

As concerns this clone: Its antigen is currently unknown.

The trim removed 4 bases at V and 3 bases at J, leaving 2 bases unmatched. Germline lookup yields CDR1 GTSNPN and CDR2 SVGIG (reference sequence). There are 13 residues in the CDR3. The clonotype originates from a young man with type 1 diabetes. The chain is built from TRBV30 and TRBJ2-3, with 9 positions matching TRBD2. Sequenced input: naive CD4+ T cells from blood. The CDR3 spells CAWNSGRTDTQYF. In nucleotides, the CDR3 is TGTGCCTGGAATAGCGGGAGAACAGATACGCAGTATTTT.